This paragraph reports one TCR beta chain. Its matching antigen is unknown. Other DNA sequences in the same sample also yield this CDR3. CDR1 is MDHEN and CDR2 is SYDVKM in the germline V gene. CDR3 length: 12 amino acids. Trimming took 2 bases from V and 5 from J, leaving 6 bases between them. The data are from a study of T cell responses to AZD1222 COVID-19 vaccine. Notes on the study in general: There were mostly white British donors and more females than males, and clonal diversity was possibly underestimated. As reported, nearly half of all spike-specific TCRs target variant regions that are unmutated.

The table came from immunoSEQ multiplex PCR; TCRdb's copy has only in-frame clones and leaves some out. Of roughly 180,000 clones detected, 90% to 95% appear once; the ten largest clones hold 1.5% to 2%. The sample consisted of peripheral blood, taken on day 0 of AZD1222 vaccination. The chain uses TRBV28 and TRBJ1-2; no firm D call. The receptor's source is an adult in good health. This chain's CDR3 is CASSLREYGYTF. The CDR3 nucleotides read TGTGCCAGCAGTTTACGCGAGTATGGCTACACCTTC.